Below are 6 T cell receptor beta chains sequenced from a single sample in a study of patients and donors after allogeneic stem cell transplantation. TCRdb re-called the RT-PCR reads with MiXCR, one entry per CDR3 protein. The sample records about 210,000 distinct CDR3 sequences, less than 50% being singletons. The sequenced sample consisted of blood, either unsorted or a sorted T cell fraction (not recorded which). Receptors originate from a human donor who was either an allogeneic HSCT recipient or a stem cell or donor lymphocyte infusion donor (not recorded which). It is not recorded whose cells these are; they may come from a transplant donor.

This clonotype came up a few times. The genes are TRBV7-9 and TRBJ1-1; D gene uncertain. Germline V gives CDR1 SEHNR, CDR2 FQNEAQ (reference sequence). V shed 8 bases and J shed 7 bases, with 11 bases lying between them. The CDR3 loop spans 11 amino acids. The CDR3 sequence is CASGAGIEAFF. The CDR3 DNA is TGTGCCAGCGGAGCCGGGATTGAAGCTTTCTTT. The full variable domain, in which reference TRBV7-9 and TRBJ1-1 provide the parts outside the CDR3, is DTGVSQNPRHKITKRGQNVTFRCDPISEHNRLYWYRQTLGQGPEFLTYFQNEAQLEKSRLLSDRFSAERPKGSFSTLEIQRTEQGDSAMYLCASGAGIEAFFGQGTRLTVV.

This clonotype was observed a handful of times. This chain connects TRBV27 to TRBJ1-2, with 8 bases aligning to TRBD1. Germline CDR1 reads MNHEY; CDR2 reads SMNVEV (reference sequence). Germline trimming cut 6 bases from V and 7 bases from J; bases unmatched to any gene: 7. The CDR3 loop spans 13 amino acids. The CDR3 DNA sequence: TGTGCCAGCAGCCGGCCCGGGACAGGTGGCTACACCTTC. The encoded protein is CASSRPGTGGYTF.

This clonotype was observed a few times. The gene calls are TRBV20-1 and TRBJ2-7; 7 nucleotides align to TRBD2. V was clipped by 2 bases and J by 0 bases; unmatched bases: 7. This CDR3 comprises 15 residues. In germline, CDR1 is DFQATT, CDR2 SNEGSKA (reference sequence). CDR3 sequence: CSARFSGGPSYEQYF. CDR3 nucleotides: TGCAGTGCTAGATTCTCGGGAGGACCCTCCTACGAGCAGTACTTC.

This clonotype appeared a few times. This chain uses TRBV5-1 with TRBJ2-3; perhaps TRBD2 as D (6 bases). This CDR3 is built from 15 residues. Germline V gene data show CDR1 as SGHRS and CDR2 as YFSETQ. The V gene lost 0 bases and the J gene lost 0 bases, with 8 bases spanning the gap. The DNA of the CDR3 is TGCGCCAGCAGCTTGGGGGACTTGAGCACAGATACGCAGTATTTT. Translation: CASSLGDLSTDTQYF. Variable domain in full (rest from reference TRBV5-1 and TRBJ2-3): KAGVTQTPRYLIKTRGQQVTLSCSPISGHRSVSWYQQTPGQGLQFLFEYFSETQRNKGNFPGRFSGRQFSNSRSEMNVSTLELGDSALYLCASSLGDLSTDTQYFGPGTRLTVL.

The chain combines TRBV12-3 or TRBV12-4 with TRBJ2-7, with D tentatively TRBD1 (6 bases). The ends were cut back, 5 bases at V and 3 bases at J, with 17 bases in the middle. There are 15 residues in the CDR3. In DNA form, the CDR3 reads TGTGCCAGCAGTCCTAAAGGGACATTCCTCTACGAGCAGTACTTC. It codes for CASSPKGTFLYEQYF.

This clonotype was seen a handful of times. The V call is TRBV7-2, the J call TRBJ1-2; no firm D call. V was shortened by 4 bases and J by 2 bases, with 8 bases between the two germline ends. Germline CDR1 reads SGHTA; CDR2 reads FQGNSA. The CDR3 totals 13 residues. The CDR3 nucleotides read TGTGCCAGCAGCTCTGGACGGAACTATGGCTACACCTTC. Translated, it gives CASSSGRNYGYTF.